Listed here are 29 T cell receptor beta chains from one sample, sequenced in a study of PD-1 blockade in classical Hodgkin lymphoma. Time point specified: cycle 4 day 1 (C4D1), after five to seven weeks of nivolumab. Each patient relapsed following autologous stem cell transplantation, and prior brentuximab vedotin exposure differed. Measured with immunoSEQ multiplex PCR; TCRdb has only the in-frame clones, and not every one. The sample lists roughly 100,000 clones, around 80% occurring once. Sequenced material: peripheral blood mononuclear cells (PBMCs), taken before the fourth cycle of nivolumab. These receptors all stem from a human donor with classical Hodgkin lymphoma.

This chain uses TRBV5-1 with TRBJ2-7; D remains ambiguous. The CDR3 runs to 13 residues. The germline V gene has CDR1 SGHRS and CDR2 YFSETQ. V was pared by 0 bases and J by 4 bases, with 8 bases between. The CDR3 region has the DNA TGCGCCAGCAGCTTGGTGCCAGAGTACGAGCAGTACTTC. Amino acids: CASSLVPEYEQYF.

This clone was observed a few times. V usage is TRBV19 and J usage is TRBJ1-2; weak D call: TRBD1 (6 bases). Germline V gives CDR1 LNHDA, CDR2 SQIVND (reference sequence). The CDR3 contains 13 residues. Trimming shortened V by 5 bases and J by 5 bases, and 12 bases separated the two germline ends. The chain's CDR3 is CASSVQGAYGYTF. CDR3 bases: TGTGCCAGTAGTGTACAGGGTGCATATGGCTACACCTTC.

The CDR3 sequence is CASSEGTYNEQFF. CDR3 sequence (DNA): TGTGCCAGCAGTGAAGGGACCTACAATGAGCAGTTCTTC. The chain recombines TRBV7-3 with TRBJ2-1; no clear D gene. Germline CDR1 SGHTA, CDR2 FQGTGA. The CDR3 loop spans 13 amino acids. V shed 6 bases and J shed 2 bases, with 8 bases lying between them.

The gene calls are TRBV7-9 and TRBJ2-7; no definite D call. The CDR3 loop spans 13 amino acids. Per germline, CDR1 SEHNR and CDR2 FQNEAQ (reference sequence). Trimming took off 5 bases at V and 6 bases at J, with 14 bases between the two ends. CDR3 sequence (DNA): TGTGCCAGCAGCACCCGCTCGACAAGCGAGCAGTACTTC. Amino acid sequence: CASSTRSTSEQYF.

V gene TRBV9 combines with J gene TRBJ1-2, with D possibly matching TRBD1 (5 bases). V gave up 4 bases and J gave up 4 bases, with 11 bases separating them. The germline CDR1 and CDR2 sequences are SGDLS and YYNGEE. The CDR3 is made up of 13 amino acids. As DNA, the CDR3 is TGTGCCAGCAGCCCCGAGGGGCTCTATGGCTACACCTTC. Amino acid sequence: CASSPEGLYGYTF.

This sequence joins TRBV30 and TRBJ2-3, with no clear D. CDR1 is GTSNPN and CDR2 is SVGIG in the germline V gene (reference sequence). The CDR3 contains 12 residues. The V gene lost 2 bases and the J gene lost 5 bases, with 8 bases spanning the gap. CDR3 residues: CAWSPTGDTQYF. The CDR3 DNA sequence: TGTGCCTGGAGTCCTACGGGAGATACGCAGTATTTT. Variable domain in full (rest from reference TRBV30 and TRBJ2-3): SQTIHQWPATLVQPVGSPLSLECTVEGTSNPNLYWYRQAAGRGLQLLFYSVGIGQISSEVPQNLSASRPQDRQFILSSKKLLLSDSGFYLCAWSPTGDTQYFGPGTRLTVL.

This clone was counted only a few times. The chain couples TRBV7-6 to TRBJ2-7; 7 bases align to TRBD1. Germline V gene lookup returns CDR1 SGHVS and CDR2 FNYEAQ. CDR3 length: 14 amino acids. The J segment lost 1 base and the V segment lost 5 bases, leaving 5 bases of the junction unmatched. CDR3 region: CASSPRDSSYEQYF. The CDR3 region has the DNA TGTGCCAGCAGCCCCCGGGACAGTTCCTACGAGCAGTACTTC. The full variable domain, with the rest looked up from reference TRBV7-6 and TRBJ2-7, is GAGVSQSPRYKVTKRGQDVALRCDPISGHVSLYWYRQALGQGPEFLTYFNYEAQQDKSGLPNDRFSAERPEGSISTLTIQRTEQRDSAMYRCASSPRDSSYEQYFGPGTRLTVT.

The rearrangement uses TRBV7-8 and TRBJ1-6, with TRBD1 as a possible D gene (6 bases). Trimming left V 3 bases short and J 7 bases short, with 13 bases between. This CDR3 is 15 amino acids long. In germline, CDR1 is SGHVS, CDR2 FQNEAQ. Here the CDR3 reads CASSLQGLGNSPLHF. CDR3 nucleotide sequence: TGTGCCAGCAGCTTGCAGGGGTTGGGCAATTCACCCCTCCACTTT.

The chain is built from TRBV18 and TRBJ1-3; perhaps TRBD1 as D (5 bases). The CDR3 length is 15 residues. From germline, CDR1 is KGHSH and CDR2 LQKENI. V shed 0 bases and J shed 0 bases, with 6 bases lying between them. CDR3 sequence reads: CASSPPGGSGNTIYF. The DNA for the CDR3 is TGTGCCAGCTCACCACCGGGGGGCTCTGGAAACACCATATATTTT.

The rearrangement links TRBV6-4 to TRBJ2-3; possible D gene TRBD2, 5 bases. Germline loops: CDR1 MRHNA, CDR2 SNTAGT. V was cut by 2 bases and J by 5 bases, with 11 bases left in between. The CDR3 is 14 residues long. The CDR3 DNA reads TGTGCCAGCAGTGACCGGCCGAGCGGAGATACGCAGTATTTT. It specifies CASSDRPSGDTQYF.

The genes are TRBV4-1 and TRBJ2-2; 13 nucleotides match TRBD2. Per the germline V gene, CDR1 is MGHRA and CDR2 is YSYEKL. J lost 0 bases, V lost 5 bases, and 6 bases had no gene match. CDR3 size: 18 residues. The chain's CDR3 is CASSEGLAGATNTGELFF. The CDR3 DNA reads TGCGCCAGCAGCGAAGGACTAGCGGGAGCCACGAACACCGGGGAGCTGTTTTTT.

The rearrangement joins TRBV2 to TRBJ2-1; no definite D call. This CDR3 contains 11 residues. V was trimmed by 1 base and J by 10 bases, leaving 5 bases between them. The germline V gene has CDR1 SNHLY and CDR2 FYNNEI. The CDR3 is CASSEVSEQFF. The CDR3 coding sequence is TGTGCCAGCAGTGAAGTGTCGGAGCAGTTCTTC. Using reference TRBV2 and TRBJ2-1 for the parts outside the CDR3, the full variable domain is EPEVTQTPSHQVTQMGQEVILRCVPISNHLYFYWYRQILGQKVEFLVSFYNNEISEKSEIFDDQFSVERPDGSNFTLKIRSTKLEDSAMYFCASSEVSEQFFGPGTRLTVL.

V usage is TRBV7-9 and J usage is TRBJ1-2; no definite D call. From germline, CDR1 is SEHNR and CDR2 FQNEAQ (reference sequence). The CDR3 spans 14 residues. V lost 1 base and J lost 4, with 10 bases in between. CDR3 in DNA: TGTGCCAGCAGCTTAGTAGACCGGGGCTATGGCTACACCTTC. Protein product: CASSLVDRGYGYTF. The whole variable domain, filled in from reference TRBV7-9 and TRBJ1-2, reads DTGVSQNPRHKITKRGQNVTFRCDPISEHNRLYWYRQTLGQGPEFLTYFQNEAQLEKSRLLSDRFSAERPKGSFSTLEIQRTEQGDSAMYLCASSLVDRGYGYTFGSGTRLTVV.

The CDR3 bases are TGTGCCAGCAGCTTAGTTCGGAACACCGGGGAGCTGTTTTTT. This sequence encodes CASSLVRNTGELFF. V usage is TRBV7-8 and J usage is TRBJ2-2; the D is unclear. Germline V gene sequence: CDR1 SGHVS, CDR2 FQNEAQ. This CDR3 comprises 14 residues. V was pared by 1 base and J by 1 base, with 4 bases between.

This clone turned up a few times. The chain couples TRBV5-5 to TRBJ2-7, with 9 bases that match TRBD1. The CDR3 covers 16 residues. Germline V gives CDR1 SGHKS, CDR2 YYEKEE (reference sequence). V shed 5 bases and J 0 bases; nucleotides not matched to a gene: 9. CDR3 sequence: CASSLTGTGISYEQYF. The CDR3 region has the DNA TGTGCCAGCAGTTTAACCGGGACAGGGATCTCCTACGAGCAGTACTTC.

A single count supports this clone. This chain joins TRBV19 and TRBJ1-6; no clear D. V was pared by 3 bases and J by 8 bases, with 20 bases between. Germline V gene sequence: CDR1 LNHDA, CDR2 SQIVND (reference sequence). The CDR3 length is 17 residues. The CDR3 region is CASSIAATVRLYSPLHF. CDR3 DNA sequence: TGTGCCAGTAGTATCGCAGCGACGGTGAGATTGTATTCACCCCTCCACTTT.

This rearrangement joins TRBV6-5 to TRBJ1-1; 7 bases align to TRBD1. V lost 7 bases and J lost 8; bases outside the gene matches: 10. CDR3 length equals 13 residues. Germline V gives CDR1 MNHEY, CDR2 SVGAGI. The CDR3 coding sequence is TGTGCCAGCATCAAACAGGGGTTACGGGAAGCTTTCTTT. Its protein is CASIKQGLREAFF.

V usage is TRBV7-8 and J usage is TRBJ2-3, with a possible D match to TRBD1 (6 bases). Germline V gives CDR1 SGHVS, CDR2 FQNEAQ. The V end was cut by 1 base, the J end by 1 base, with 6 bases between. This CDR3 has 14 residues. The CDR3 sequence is CASSLGQGTDTQYF. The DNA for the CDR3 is TGTGCCAGCAGCTTAGGACAGGGCACAGATACGCAGTATTTT.

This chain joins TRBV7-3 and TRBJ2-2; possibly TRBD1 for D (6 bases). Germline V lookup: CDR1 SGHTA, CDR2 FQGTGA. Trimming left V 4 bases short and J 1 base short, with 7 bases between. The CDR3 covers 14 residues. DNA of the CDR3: TGTGCCAGCAGCTGGACAGTGAACACCGGGGAGCTGTTTTTT. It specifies CASSWTVNTGELFF.

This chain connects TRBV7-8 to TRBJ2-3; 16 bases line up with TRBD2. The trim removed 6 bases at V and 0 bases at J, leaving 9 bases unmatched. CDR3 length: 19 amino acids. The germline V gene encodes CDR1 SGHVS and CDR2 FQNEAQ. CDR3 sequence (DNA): TGTGCCAGCAGAAGGGGACTAGCGGGAGGGGTGGGTAGCACAGATACGCAGTATTTT. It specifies CASRRGLAGGVGSTDTQYF.

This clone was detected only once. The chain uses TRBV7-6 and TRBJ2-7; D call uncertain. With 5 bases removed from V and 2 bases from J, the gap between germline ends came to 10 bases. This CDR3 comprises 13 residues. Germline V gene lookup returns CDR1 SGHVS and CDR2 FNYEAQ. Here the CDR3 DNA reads TGTGCCAGCAGCCAAACACCTACCTACGAGCAGTACTTC. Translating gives CASSQTPTYEQYF.

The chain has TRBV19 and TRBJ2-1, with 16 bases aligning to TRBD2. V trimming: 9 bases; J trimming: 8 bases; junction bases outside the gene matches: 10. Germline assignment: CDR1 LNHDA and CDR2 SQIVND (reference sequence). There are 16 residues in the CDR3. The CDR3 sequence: CASKPGTSGGEYEQFF. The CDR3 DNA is TGTGCCAGCAAACCCGGGACTAGCGGGGGGGAATATGAGCAGTTCTTC.

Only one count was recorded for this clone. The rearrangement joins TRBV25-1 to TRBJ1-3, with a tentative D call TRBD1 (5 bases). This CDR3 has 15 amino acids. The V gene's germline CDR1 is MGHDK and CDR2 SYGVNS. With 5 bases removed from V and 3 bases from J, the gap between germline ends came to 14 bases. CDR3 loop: CASSRRDRDGNTIYF. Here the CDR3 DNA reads TGTGCCAGCAGTAGGCGGGACCGAGATGGAAACACCATATATTTT.

The chain's CDR3 is CASSPGLSTDTQYF. The CDR3 DNA is TGTGCCAGCAGTCCGGGACTTAGCACAGATACGCAGTATTTT. The chain employs TRBV6-5 and TRBJ2-3, with D possibly matching TRBD2 (6 bases). The CDR3 is 14 amino acids. Germline V gives CDR1 MNHEY, CDR2 SVGAGI. Trimming left V 5 bases short and J 0 bases short, with 9 bases between.

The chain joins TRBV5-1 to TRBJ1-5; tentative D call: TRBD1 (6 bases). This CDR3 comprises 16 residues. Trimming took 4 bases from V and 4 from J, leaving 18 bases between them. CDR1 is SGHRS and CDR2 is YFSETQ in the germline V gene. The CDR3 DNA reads TGCGCCAGCAGCGTCCTGGGGGCCTCTTATAATCAGCCCCAGCATTTT. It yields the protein CASSVLGASYNQPQHF.

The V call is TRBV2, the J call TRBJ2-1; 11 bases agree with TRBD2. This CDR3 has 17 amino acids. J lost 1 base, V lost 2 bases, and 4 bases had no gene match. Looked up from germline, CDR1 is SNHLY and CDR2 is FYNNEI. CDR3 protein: CASSEIPSGGSYNEQFF. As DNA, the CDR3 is TGTGCCAGCAGTGAAATACCTAGCGGGGGGTCCTACAATGAGCAGTTCTTC.

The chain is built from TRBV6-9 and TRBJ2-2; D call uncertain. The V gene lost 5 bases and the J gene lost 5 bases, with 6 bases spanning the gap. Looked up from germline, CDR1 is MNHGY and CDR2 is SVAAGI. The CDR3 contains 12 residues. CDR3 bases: TGTGCCAGCAGTCTCCCGACCGGGGAGCTGTTTTTT. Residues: CASSLPTGELFF.

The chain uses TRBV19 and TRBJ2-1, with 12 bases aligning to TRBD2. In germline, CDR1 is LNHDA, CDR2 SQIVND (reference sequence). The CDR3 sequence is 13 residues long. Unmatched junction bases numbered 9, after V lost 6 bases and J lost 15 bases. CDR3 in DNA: TGTGCCAGTAGGCCAACGACTAGCGGGAGTTGGTTCTTC. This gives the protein CASRPTTSGSWFF.

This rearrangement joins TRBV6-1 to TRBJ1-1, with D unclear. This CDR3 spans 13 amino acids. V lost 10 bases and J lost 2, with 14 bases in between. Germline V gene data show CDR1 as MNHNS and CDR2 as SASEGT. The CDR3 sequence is CATVPRENTEAFF. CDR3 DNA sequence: TGTGCCACCGTCCCTAGAGAAAACACTGAAGCTTTCTTT.